One and the same sample provided the 14 T cell receptor beta chains below, sequenced in a study of cytomegalovirus exposure and HLA in healthy donors. 60 Vbeta and 13 Jbeta primers were used in PCR. TCRdb's table, derived via immunoSEQ multiplex PCR, lists solely in-frame clones and lacks some. This sample yields some 190,000 clones, of which around 80% are seen a single time; less than 1.5% belongs to the top ten. Specimen: PBMCs. These receptor sequences come from a man aged 18 to 29 in good health and CMV-seronegative.

V and J are TRBV29-1 and TRBJ2-5; 7 bases line up with TRBD1. The DNA end favors TRBJ2-7, so the J call may be wrong. CDR1 SQVTM and CDR2 ANQGSEA come from the germline V gene. The CDR3 loop spans 14 amino acids. CDR3 nucleotides: TGCAGCGTGAGGGGACAGAAGGGGCTGCGCGAGCAGTACTTC. Residues: CSVRGQKGLREQYF.

In its sample, this clone was seen a few times. V is TRBV9 and J is TRBJ1-5, with 8 bases that match TRBD1. Germline CDR1 reads SGDLS; CDR2 reads YYNGEE. This CDR3 comprises 15 residues. V lost 3 bases to trimming and J lost 4 bases; unmatched junction nucleotides: 6. CDR3 sequence: CASSAQGAKNQPQHF. In DNA form, the CDR3 reads TGTGCCAGCAGCGCGCAGGGGGCCAAGAATCAGCCCCAGCATTTT. Full variable domain (missing parts from reference TRBV9 and TRBJ1-5): DSGVTQTPKHLITATGQRVTLRCSPRSGDLSVYWYQQSLDQGLQFLIQYYNGEERAKGNILERFSAQQFPDLHSELNLSSLELGDSALYFCASSAQGAKNQPQHFGDGTRLSIL.

This chain joins TRBV5-6 and TRBJ1-1, with D perhaps matching TRBD1 (6 bases). CDR3 length: 13 residues. CDR1 and CDR2 (germline): SGHDT, YYEEEE. Trimming left V 4 bases short and J 8 bases short, with 15 bases between. The CDR3 region is CASSHNGGGEAFF. CDR3 DNA sequence: TGTGCCAGCAGCCACAATGGGGGCGGCGAAGCTTTCTTT.

The CDR3: CASSIEDYSPLHF. The CDR3 nucleotides are TGTGCCAGTAGTATCGAGGACTATTCACCCCTCCACTTT. V and J are TRBV19 and TRBJ1-6; no definite D call. CDR1 and CDR2 from the germline V gene are LNHDA and SQIVND (reference sequence). The V end was cut by 3 bases, the J end by 8 bases, with 8 bases between. There are 13 residues in the CDR3.

CDR3 amino acids: CASSGENTNEQFF. The CDR3 DNA sequence: TGTGCCAGCAGTGGGGAGAACACCAATGAGCAGTTCTTC. V is TRBV2 and J is TRBJ2-1; a weak D match, TRBD2 (5 bases). The length of the CDR3 is 13 residues. V lost 4 bases and J lost 6, with 10 bases in between. Germline V gene data show CDR1 as SNHLY and CDR2 as FYNNEI.

The rearrangement links TRBV19 to TRBJ1-1, with 8 bases that match TRBD1. CDR1 is LNHDA and CDR2 is SQIVND in the germline V gene (reference sequence). This CDR3 is 16 amino acids long. V was pared by 6 bases and J by 0 bases, with 9 bases of the junction left unmatched. The CDR3 here is CASSPRQGIMNTEAFF. DNA of the CDR3: TGTGCCAGTAGCCCGAGACAGGGGATAATGAACACTGAAGCTTTCTTT.

The V and J genes are TRBV9 and TRBJ2-5, with TRBD2 matching 7 bases. There are 14 residues in the CDR3. Germline CDR1 and CDR2: SGDLS and YYNGEE. The V and J ends lost 7 bases and 2 bases, in that order; junction bases with no gene match: 8. The CDR3 sequence is CASQSGAVQETQYF. CDR3 in DNA: TGTGCCAGCCAAAGCGGGGCGGTTCAAGAGACCCAGTACTTC.

This clone was counted once. This chain joins TRBV5-5 and TRBJ2-2; 8 bases agree with TRBD2. V shed 1 base and J 3 bases; nucleotides not matched to a gene: 5. The CDR3 runs to 16 residues. CDR1 and CDR2 (germline): SGHKS, YYEKEE (reference sequence). In DNA, the CDR3 is TGTGCCAGCAGCTTGTTGTCTAGCGGGTACACCGGGGAGCTGTTTTTT. Protein product: CASSLLSSGYTGELFF.

The V and J genes are TRBV9 and TRBJ2-7; D call uncertain. Trimming cost V 4 bases and J 2 bases, with 10 bases left between them. The CDR3 loop spans 13 amino acids. Germline CDR1 is SGDLS and CDR2 is YYNGEE. The CDR3: CASSTDTAYEQYF. DNA for the CDR3: TGTGCCAGCAGCACCGACACCGCCTACGAGCAGTACTTC.

This rearrangement joins TRBV2 to TRBJ2-1, with 10 bases fitting TRBD1. CDR3 length equals 15 residues. Germline V gene lookup returns CDR1 SNHLY and CDR2 FYNNEI. The trim removed 7 bases at V and 9 bases at J, leaving 12 bases unmatched. CDR3 sequence (DNA): TGTGCCAGCAACTACCGGGACAGGGGTAGCGGTGAGCAGTTCTTC. It yields the protein CASNYRDRGSGEQFF.

The rearrangement links TRBV7-3 to TRBJ1-5, with D possibly being TRBD1 (5 bases). Trimming left V 2 bases short and J 1 base short, with 9 bases between. CDR1 and CDR2 from the germline V gene are SGHTA and FQGTGA. This CDR3 region has 15 residues. The CDR3 DNA is TGTGCCAGCAGCTTAGGGCAGGGCAGCAATCAGCCCCAGCATTTT. This encodes CASSLGQGSNQPQHF.

Here the CDR3 DNA reads TGTGCCAGCAGCTTCGTATGGGCAGAAAGTGTATACACAGATACGCAGTATTTT. Its translation is CASSFVWAESVYTDTQYF. J is TRBJ2-3 and V is TRBV7-9; D not resolved. CDR1 and CDR2 from the germline V gene are SEHNR and FQNEAQ (reference sequence). V gave up 3 bases and J gave up 2 bases, with 21 bases separating them. The CDR3 contains 18 residues.

The chain carries TRBV7-9 and TRBJ2-1; TRBD2 aligns across 7 bases. With 0 bases clipped from V and 10 bases from J, the junction kept 0 bases outside the gene matches. From germline, CDR1 is SEHNR and CDR2 FQNEAQ (reference sequence). The CDR3 spans 12 residues. CDR3 in amino acids: CASSLAGGEQFF. DNA of the CDR3: TGTGCCAGCAGCTTAGCGGGAGGGGAGCAGTTCTTC.

The V call is TRBV30, the J call TRBJ2-1, with 10 bases identical to TRBD2. Trimming at V came to 0 bases and at J to 6 bases, leaving 5 bases not matched to a gene. This CDR3 is 15 amino acids long. Germline V lookup: CDR1 GTSNPN, CDR2 SVGIG (reference sequence). CDR3 DNA sequence: TGTGCCTGGAGTGTAGTAGCGGGAGGATTCAATGAGCAGTTCTTC. It encodes CAWSVVAGGFNEQFF.